The present entry profiles one T cell receptor beta chain with its context. This clone was found many times. Its specific antigen is unknown. Nothing much larger sits one base from this clone, and base qualities are not available. The data were taken from a study of beta chain features in type 1 diabetes (dated by TCRdb to the late 2010s). For the wider study: Mean age, gender distribution, total cell number and subset yield were not different between patients and healthy donors. A total of 90 million to 140 million sorted cells were examined across all samples, and RNA yield correlated strongly with the number of cells per subset. In the study, TCRB repertoires of sorted circulating CD4+ T cell subsets from recently diagnosed type 1 diabetes patients were compared with those of matched healthy donors. Regulatory and stem cell-like memory subsets were obtained from only 8 patients and about 8 healthy donors, while naive and central memory subsets were obtained from all 30 or so donors.

General findings and caveats noted by the study authors: A moderate but significant shortening of TCRB CDR3 length was observed in type 1 diabetes patients in all four CD4+ subsets. Shorter templates might have been favored by PCR, but patient and control samples were amplified and corrected together, so both groups would have been affected equally by any skew. Fewer insertions and more nucleotide deletions at VDJ recombination sites were observed in patients with type 1 diabetes, implying thymic rearrangement abnormalities. Because the HLA sub-analyses included only small numbers of individuals, any influence of HLA type on TCRB rearrangement was left unresolved. Naive, central memory and regulatory TCRB repertoires appeared more similar among patients than among healthy donors. Because cDNA was sequenced instead of genomic DNA, highly expressing activated cells could be over-represented, though the groups showed no difference in activation or CD3 levels.

The High Capacity cDNA Reverse Transcription Kit was used to reverse transcribe all of the isolated RNA, meaning that expressed TCRB transcripts were what got sequenced. Deep immunoSEQ sequencing was performed on naive, central memory and regulatory T cell samples, with an average of approximately 4 million total reads per sample. After sorted cells were lysed in RLT buffer, RNA was extracted with DNase-treated RNeasy Micro or Mini kits, with the choice depending on cell number. To prevent cross-contamination, every cell subset was processed on its own, while patient and healthy donor samples were processed together. The immunoSEQ multiplex PCR was used to amplify TCRB sequences from cDNA, yielding 87-bp fragments that span the CDR3 region. Sequencing of the amplicons was done on the Illumina HiSeq platform. Turning to the authors' computational methods: PCR bias was corrected computationally using synthetic template baselines, and reads within Hamming distance 2 were collapsed, with unmergeable singletons discarded. Reads were aligned against IMGT so that V, D and J genes, CDR3 length and insertions or deletions at six rearrangement sites could be assigned. Within each subset, clonotype counts were normalized to sorted cell number, after which true diversity and Gini coefficients were computed with the tcR R package. The overlap coefficient, calculated on TCRB nucleotide sequences, was used to quantify repertoire sharing. TCRdb took over this immuneACCESS table, retaining in-frame rearrangements with V and J assigned. Such tables are incomplete; in checked studies, under half of the missing clones stem from an unresolved V gene, and the remainder is unexplained. From that table come the V and J calls and clone size; the DNA was used to work out D and trimming. The sample records around 280,000 clones, roughly 8% of which are singletons. The ten largest account for more than 0.9% of the sample.

A single peripheral blood draw of 95 to 150 mL on average was collected from each donor into heparinised tubes. A BD FACSAria II was used to sort naive, central memory, regulatory and stem cell-like memory CD4+ T cells with a panel that included CD45RO, CCR7, CD25, CD127, CD95 and CD27. Purity was above 95% for every sorted population. PBMCs were isolated right away by Lymphoprep density gradient centrifugation and were stained directly, without culture. So that batch effects would be minimized, each experiment stained and sorted samples in pairs, pairing one healthy donor with one patient. Taken from cysteine to phenylalanine, the CDR3 has 14 residues. This entry keeps only the CDR3 DNA: 42 bases, framed from base 1. V was cut back by 4 bases and J by 3 bases, leaving a gap of 12 bases between them. CDR1 SEHNR and CDR2 FQNEAQ were looked up in the germline V gene (reference sequence).

Rearrangement joined TRBV7-9 to TRBJ2-5, and TRBD1 may be the D gene, going by 6 matching bases. Sequencing input: central memory CD4+ T cells from blood. This sequence originates from a woman between 18 and 29 years old in good health. DNA sequence: TGTGCCAGCAGCTCCCCCCAGGGGAAAGAGACCCAGTACTTC. Translation gives CASSSPQGKETQYF.